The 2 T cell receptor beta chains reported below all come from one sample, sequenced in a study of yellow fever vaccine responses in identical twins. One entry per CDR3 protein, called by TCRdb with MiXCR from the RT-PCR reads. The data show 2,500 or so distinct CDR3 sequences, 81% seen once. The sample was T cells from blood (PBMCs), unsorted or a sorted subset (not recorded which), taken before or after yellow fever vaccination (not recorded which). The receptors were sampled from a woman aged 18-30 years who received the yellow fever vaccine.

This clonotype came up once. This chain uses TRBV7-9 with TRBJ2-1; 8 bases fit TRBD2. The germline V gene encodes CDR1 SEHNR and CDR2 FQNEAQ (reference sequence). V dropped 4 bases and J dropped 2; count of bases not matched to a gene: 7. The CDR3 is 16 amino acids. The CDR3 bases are TGTGCCAGCAGCTCGCCCCTGGGACTAGCCTACAATGAGCAGTTCTTC. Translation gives CASSSPLGLAYNEQFF.

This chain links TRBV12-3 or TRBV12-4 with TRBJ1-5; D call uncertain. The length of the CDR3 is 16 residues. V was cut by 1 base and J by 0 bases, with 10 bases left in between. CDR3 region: CASSLVTAYSNQPQHF. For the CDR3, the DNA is TGTGCCAGCAGTTTAGTCACAGCTTATAGCAATCAGCCCCAGCATTTT.